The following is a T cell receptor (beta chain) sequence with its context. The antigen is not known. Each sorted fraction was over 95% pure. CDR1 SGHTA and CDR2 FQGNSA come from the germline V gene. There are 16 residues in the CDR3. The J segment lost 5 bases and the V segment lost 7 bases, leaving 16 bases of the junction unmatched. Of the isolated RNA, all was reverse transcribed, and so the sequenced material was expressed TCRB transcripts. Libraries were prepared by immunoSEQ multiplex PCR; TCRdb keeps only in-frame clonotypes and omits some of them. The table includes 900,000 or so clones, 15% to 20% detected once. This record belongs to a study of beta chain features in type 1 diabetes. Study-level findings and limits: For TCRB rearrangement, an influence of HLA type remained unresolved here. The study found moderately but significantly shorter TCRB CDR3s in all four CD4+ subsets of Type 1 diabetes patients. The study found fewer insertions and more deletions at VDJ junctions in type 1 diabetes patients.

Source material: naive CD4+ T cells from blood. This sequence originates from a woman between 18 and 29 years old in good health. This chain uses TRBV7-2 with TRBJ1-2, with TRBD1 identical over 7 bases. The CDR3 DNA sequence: TGTGCCAGCAACCAACCAACCCCCGGGACAGAGTATGGCTACACCTTC. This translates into CASNQPTPGTEYGYTF.